Listed below are T cell receptor beta chains from one sample, sequenced in a study of low-dose radiotherapy and immunotherapy resistance in tumors. TCRdb called the reads again in MiXCR, with one record for every CDR3 protein. The sample comprises tens of thousands of distinct CDR3 sequences, 20% to 25% of which are singletons, and 5.5% to 6% rests with the top ten. The material sequenced was PBMCs, taken before treatment. Every receptor here comes from a male donor with prostate cancer. The CDR3 runs from the conserved cysteine through the conserved F or W. Each record gives: clone size, V gene, J gene, D gene, CDR3 DNA, CDR3 protein. D genes are given only for firm matches. Size values are once, few and many counts, or a class for expanded clones, and some rows have none.

many	TRBV28	TRBJ2-1	TRBD1	TGTGCCAGCAGCTGGACCGGACAGGGGGCGCGAAATGAGCAGTTCTTC	CASSWTGQGARNEQFF
many	TRBV19	TRBJ2-2	.	TGTGCCAGTAGCCGGACAGCCTGGACGAACACCGGGGAGCTGTTTTTT	CASSRTAWTNTGELFF
many	TRBV28	TRBJ1-3	.	TGTGCCAGCAGTTTATTTTCCGTACGGGAAGGGAACACCATATATTTT	CASSLFSVREGNTIYF
.	TRBV5-4	TRBJ2-1	TRBD2	TGTGCCAGCAGCCCGGGGACTAGCCAATACAATGAGCAGTTCTTC	CASSPGTSQYNEQFF
few	TRBV9	TRBJ1-3	.	TGTGCCAGCAGCTCCAAGGAGGGGAGTCCCATATATTTT	CASSSKEGSPIYF
few	TRBV6-2/TRBV6-3	TRBJ2-3	.	TGTGCCACCTCTAGGGAAACGCAGTATTTT	CATSRETQYF
many	TRBV28	TRBJ2-2	.	TGTGCCAGCAGTTTGGTAACACCCGGGGAGCTGTTTTTT	CASSLVTPGELFF
.	TRBV12-3/TRBV12-4	TRBJ2-5	TRBD2	TGTGCCAGCAGGCTGGGACTAGCGGGAGTGGCACAAGAGACCCAGTACTTC	CASRLGLAGVAQETQYF
many	TRBV20-1	TRBJ2-7	TRBD2	TGCAGTGCTAGAGCGGCGGGAGGGCCTGGGGAGCAGTACTTC	CSARAAGGPGEQYF
.	TRBV5-1	TRBJ2-5	TRBD1	TGCGCCAGCAGCGAGGGACAGACGGAGACCCAGTACTTC	CASSEGQTETQYF
many	TRBV20-1	TRBJ1-5	.	TGCAGTGCTAGAGTCCAGGGCAGCCATAGCAATCAGCCCCAGCATTTT	CSARVQGSHSNQPQHF
.	TRBV12-3/TRBV12-4	TRBJ2-1	TRBD2	TGTGCCAGCAGTTTCGGGACTAGCCCAGGGAGTGAGCAGTTCTTC	CASSFGTSPGSEQFF
many	TRBV19	TRBJ2-3	TRBD2	TGTGCCAGTACCCTAGCGGGAGGGCCCACAGATACGCAGTATTTT	CASTLAGGPTDTQYF
few	TRBV5-1	TRBJ2-1	.	TGCGCCAGCAGCCCCCGAGAGGGGGGGAATGAGCAGTTCTTC	CASSPREGGNEQFF